This T cell receptor (beta chain) emerged from a study of molecular identifiers for immune sequencing clone quantification. Study at large: Sequencing covered four of five parts into which replicate RNA from about 20,000 or 100,000 naive CD8 cells was split. Regarding the study as a whole: Sharing of a barcode by identical TCR molecules could cause highly expanded clone sizes to be underestimated.

Via MiXCR, TCRdb re-called the PCR reads, giving one row per CDR3 protein. This sample has about 630,000 distinct CDR3 sequences, with 25% found just once. To note about this clonotype: Its target is not known.

Using a CD8+CD4-CCR7+CD45RA+ phenotype, naive CD8 T cells were sorted. Trimming stripped 4 bases from V and 7 bases from J, with 11 bases between. This CDR3 spans 13 amino acids. From germline, CDR1 is SGHDT and CDR2 YYEEEE. This receptor was identified in a human donor in good health. Some libraries in this study had Jurkat cell RNA spiked in. The specimen sequenced was naive CD8+ T cells from blood, with Jurkat cell RNA spiked in. The subset denotes: FACS-sorted CD8+CD4-CCR7+CD45RA+ naive T cells. J is TRBJ1-4 and V is TRBV5-6, with D uncertain. The chain's CDR3 is CASSDWGIEKLFF. The CDR3 nucleotides read TGTGCCAGCAGCGATTGGGGAATTGAAAAACTGTTTTTT.